Presented here are 32 T cell receptor beta chains from one specimen sequenced in a study of shared clonotypes between healthy human individuals. Assay used: immunoSEQ multiplex PCR; TCRdb lists only in-frame clones, some missing. The sample holds approximately 500,000 clones, around 79% seen once. Specimen: PBMCs. These TCRs come from a woman in her 40s in good health. Some clones in this sample may be carry-over from other donors' samples.

CDR3 sequence reads: CASSAFGTGQTEAFF. The CDR3 DNA reads as TGCGCCAGCAGCGCCTTCGGGACAGGACAGACTGAAGCTTTCTTT. The chain links TRBV5-1 to TRBJ1-1, with 8 bases identical to TRBD1. Trimming cost V 4 bases and J 5 bases; bases outside gene matches: 10. The length of the CDR3 is 15 residues. Germline values: CDR1 SGHRS, CDR2 YFSETQ.

The chain joins TRBV15 to TRBJ2-1; D gene unclear. The CDR3 contains 14 residues. Germline CDR1 is LNHNV and CDR2 is YYDKDF (reference sequence). The V and J ends lost 0 bases and 7 bases respectively, with 10 bases between them. CDR3 protein: CATSRDSGWNEQFF. CDR3 nucleotide sequence: TGTGCCACCAGCAGAGATTCCGGTTGGAATGAGCAGTTCTTC.

This chain uses TRBV29-1 with TRBJ2-7; tentatively, D is TRBD1 (6 bases). The V end was cut by 5 bases, the J end by 2 bases, with 13 bases between. The germline V gene has CDR1 SQVTM and CDR2 ANQGSEA. The CDR3 loop spans 13 amino acids. The CDR3 DNA is TGCAGCGTTAGCCCGACAGGTCCCTACGAGCAGTACTTC. Amino acids: CSVSPTGPYEQYF.

The V gene is TRBV14, the J gene TRBJ2-7; the D is unclear. Germline loops: CDR1 SGHDN, CDR2 FVKESK. The CDR3 runs to 15 residues. Trimming pared 2 bases from V and 0 bases from J, leaving 11 bases between. The chain's CDR3 is CASSQYWADSYEQYF. In nucleotides, the CDR3 is TGTGCCAGCAGCCAATATTGGGCCGACTCCTACGAGCAGTACTTC.

This chain links TRBV4-1 with TRBJ2-2, with TRBD2 as a possible D gene (6 bases). V dropped 4 bases and J dropped 8 bases, with 20 bases sitting between them. The CDR3 spans 16 residues. Germline V gives CDR1 MGHRA, CDR2 YSYEKL. The CDR3, as DNA: TGCGCCAGCAGCCGTACTAGCATAGGAGGTGCGGGGGAGCTGTTTTTT. Encoded protein: CASSRTSIGGAGELFF.

V gene TRBV5-1 combines with J gene TRBJ1-3; weak D call: TRBD1 (5 bases). Germline CDR1 reads SGHRS; CDR2 reads YFSETQ. Trimming shortened V by 1 base and J by 1 base, and 9 bases separated the two germline ends. The CDR3 extends over 15 amino acids. The CDR3 reads CASSLWGGSGNTIYF. For the CDR3, the DNA is TGCGCCAGCAGCTTGTGGGGGGGTTCTGGAAACACCATATATTTT.

As DNA, the CDR3 is TGTGCCAGCAGCACCAAGAAAAACAGGGGCTGGAAAGGAAACACCATATATTTT. The encoded protein is CASSTKKNRGWKGNTIYF. The chain uses TRBV2 and TRBJ1-3; 7 positions agree with TRBD1. CDR1 is SNHLY, CDR2 FYNNEI, per germline. V dropped 6 bases and J dropped 4; count of bases not matched to a gene: 18. The CDR3 contains 18 residues.

This chain uses TRBV6-4 with TRBJ2-1; 9 bases map to TRBD2. The CDR3 extends over 15 amino acids. Germline loops: CDR1 MRHNA, CDR2 SNTAGT. V lost 7 bases and J lost 7; bases outside the gene matches: 11. CDR3 residues: CASKNSGSGRNEQFF. DNA for the CDR3: TGTGCCAGCAAAAATAGCGGGAGTGGTAGGAATGAGCAGTTCTTC.

Regarding this clone: One end of the junction is discordant with germline, which a read error may explain. Other DNA sequences of this sample code for an identical CDR3. This sequence joins TRBV7-2 and TRBJ2-7; 7 nucleotides line up with TRBD2. The CDR3 totals 15 residues. Germline lookup yields CDR1 SGHTA and CDR2 FQGNSA. The CDR3 DNA reads TGTGCCAGCAGCTTATCTAGCGGAGATCTTTACGAGCAGTACTTT. Protein: CASSLSSGDLYEQYF.

This clone was observed a few times. V gene TRBV10-3 combines with J gene TRBJ1-2; TRBD1 matches 11 bases. CDR1 is ENHRY and CDR2 is SYGVKD in the germline V gene. With V trimmed by 7 bases and J by 1 base, 5 bases remained unmatched. The CDR3 has 15 amino acids. Here the CDR3 reads CAINGGTGGNYGYTF. CDR3 bases: TGTGCCATCAACGGGGGGACAGGGGGTAACTATGGCTACACCTTC.

The V call is TRBV11-1, the J call TRBJ2-3; 11 positions agree with TRBD2. Germline values: CDR1 SGHAT, CDR2 FQDESV (reference sequence). Trimming cost V 5 bases and J 6 bases; bases outside gene matches: 7. The CDR3 totals 15 residues. CDR3 loop: CASSPVAGGPDTQYF. The CDR3 DNA sequence: TGTGCCAGCAGCCCCGTAGCGGGAGGGCCCGATACGCAGTATTTT.

V and J are TRBV6-1 and TRBJ1-5; D is ambiguous. V lost 5 bases and J lost 9, with 11 bases in between. CDR1 is MNHNS, CDR2 SASEGT, per germline. The CDR3 totals 12 residues. DNA for the CDR3: TGTGCCAGCAGTTTTAATTGGGGGCCCCAGCATTTT. Its protein product is CASSFNWGPQHF.

In this sample, this clone turned up once. The V gene is TRBV5-4, the J gene TRBJ2-7; no clear D gene. This CDR3 region has 13 residues. Germline lookup yields CDR1 SGHNT and CDR2 YYREEE (reference sequence). V lost 2 bases and J 0 bases, leaving 6 bases between the germline ends. CDR3 sequence: CASSFPNSYEQYF. The CDR3 DNA sequence: TGTGCCAGCAGCTTCCCGAACTCCTACGAGCAGTACTTC.

This clone was seen many times. The chain is built from TRBV27 and TRBJ2-1; D is undetermined. The CDR3 has 10 amino acids. V was trimmed by 10 bases and J by 8 bases, leaving 9 bases between them. Germline V gene data show CDR1 as MNHEY and CDR2 as SMNVEV (reference sequence). For the CDR3, the DNA is TGTGCCACCGGGCCTTATGAGCAGTTCTTC. Protein: CATGPYEQFF.

The genes are TRBV28 and TRBJ1-2, with D tentatively TRBD1 (5 bases). Germline V CDR1 and CDR2: MDHEN, SYDVKM. The CDR3 contains 14 residues. V dropped 2 bases and J dropped 5 bases, with 12 bases sitting between them. This CDR3 is CASSLGAGRYGYTF. The CDR3 nucleotides read TGTGCCAGCAGTTTAGGGGCAGGGAGGTATGGCTACACCTTC.

The chain links TRBV18 to TRBJ1-5, with a possible D match to TRBD1 (6 bases). Germline V gene lookup returns CDR1 KGHSH and CDR2 LQKENI. V was cut by 4 bases and J by 7 bases, with 14 bases left in between. The CDR3 covers 14 residues. CDR3 region: CASSRGGAEQPQHF. The CDR3 nucleotides read TGTGCCAGCTCACGCGGGGGGGCTGAACAGCCCCAGCATTTT. Based on the CDR3 plus reference TRBV18 and TRBJ1-5, the full variable domain is NAGVMQNPRHLVRRRGQEARLRCSPMKGHSHVYWYRQLPEEGLKFMVYLQKENIIDESGMPKERFSAEFPKEGPSILRIQQVVRGDSAAYFCASSRGGAEQPQHFGDGTRLSIL.

The chain carries TRBV6-5 and TRBJ2-1; perhaps TRBD2 as D (5 bases). The germline gives CDR1 MNHEY, CDR2 SVGAGI. Deletions cut 8 bases from V and 9 bases from J, with 23 bases between. The CDR3 contains 15 residues. CDR3 in amino acids: CASSGGITSGFEQFF. DNA for the CDR3: TGTGCCAGCTCCGGTGGCATCACAAGCGGCTTTGAGCAGTTCTTC.

The V and J genes are TRBV28 and TRBJ1-5; 9 positions agree with TRBD1. J gave up 6 bases and V 4 bases, and 4 bases lay outside the gene matches. Germline CDR1 MDHEN, CDR2 SYDVKM. This CDR3 region has 14 residues. The CDR3 DNA reads as TGTGCCAGCAGTTCCACAGGGGGCATTCAGCCCCAGCATTTT. Residues: CASSSTGGIQPQHF.

The rearrangement links TRBV18 to TRBJ1-6; D unclear. Per the germline V gene, CDR1 is KGHSH and CDR2 is LQKENI. The CDR3 runs to 14 residues. Trimming left V 2 bases short and J 7 bases short, with 9 bases between. As DNA, the CDR3 is TGTGCCAGCTCACCAGGGGAAGGAAATTCACCCCTCCACTTT. It yields the protein CASSPGEGNSPLHF.

This clone showed up just a few times. The chain recombines TRBV7-7 with TRBJ2-7; TRBD1 aligns across 7 bases. The CDR3 consists of 13 residues. Germline CDR1 is SSHAT and CDR2 is FNYEAQ (reference sequence). V was clipped by 5 bases and J by 7 bases; unmatched bases: 8. The CDR3 reads CASSTDRDREQYF. The DNA of the CDR3 is TGTGCCAGCAGCACTGACAGGGATCGGGAGCAGTACTTC.

Remarks on this clone: Other DNA sequences within the sample encode an identical CDR3. The chain links TRBV6-1 to TRBJ1-1, with D perhaps TRBD1 (5 bases). Germline V lookup: CDR1 MNHNS, CDR2 SASEGT. The V end was cut by 4 bases, the J end by 0 bases, with 6 bases between. The length of the CDR3 is 13 residues. CDR3 coding DNA: TGTGCCAGCAGTGGGACATTGAACACTGAAGCTTTCTTT. It is translated as CASSGTLNTEAFF.

The chain carries TRBV28 and TRBJ1-1; TRBD1 aligns across 10 bases. The germline V gene has CDR1 MDHEN and CDR2 SYDVKM. V lost 4 bases, J lost 6 bases, and 11 bases stayed unmatched. The CDR3 sequence is 16 residues long. CDR3 nucleotides: TGTGCCAGCAGTTCCCATATTGGGACAGGGGTTTCTGAAGCTTTCTTT. Its protein product is CASSSHIGTGVSEAFF.

V gene TRBV7-8 combines with J gene TRBJ2-1; D might be TRBD1 (6 bases). There are 12 residues in the CDR3. CDR1 and CDR2 (germline): SGHVS, FQNEAQ. Trimming took off 5 bases at V and 6 bases at J, with 8 bases between the two ends. The CDR3 protein is CASSATGNEQFF. CDR3 sequence (DNA): TGTGCCAGCAGCGCGACAGGCAATGAGCAGTTCTTC.

The V gene is TRBV9, the J gene TRBJ1-1, with a tentative D call TRBD1 (6 bases). Trimming removed 3 bases at V and 4 bases at J, with 10 bases between. This CDR3 is built from 13 residues. Germline V gene sequence: CDR1 SGDLS, CDR2 YYNGEE. The CDR3 is CASSAGGGTEAFF. The CDR3 nucleotides are TGTGCCAGCAGCGCGGGAGGGGGCACTGAAGCTTTCTTT. Drawing the rest from reference TRBV9 and TRBJ1-1, the complete variable domain is DSGVTQTPKHLITATGQRVTLRCSPRSGDLSVYWYQQSLDQGLQFLIQYYNGEERAKGNILERFSAQQFPDLHSELNLSSLELGDSALYFCASSAGGGTEAFFGQGTRLTVV.

The chain employs TRBV6-1 and TRBJ2-5; D gene unclear. Germline V gives CDR1 MNHNS, CDR2 SASEGT. V lost 2 bases and J 5 bases, leaving 24 bases between the germline ends. The CDR3 runs 18 residues. CDR3 nucleotide sequence: TGTGCCAGCAGTGAATCCTTCCTCTGGCAGCCCTCTAGGGAGACCCAGTACTTC. Its translation is CASSESFLWQPSRETQYF.

This clone was counted a single time. The chain couples TRBV27 to TRBJ2-2; no clear D gene. Trimming took off 5 bases at V and 1 base at J, with 8 bases between the two ends. Germline V CDR1 and CDR2: MNHEY, SMNVEV (reference sequence). CDR3 size: 14 residues. The CDR3 region is CASSRTENTGELFF. The CDR3 coding sequence is TGTGCCAGCAGTCGGACCGAGAACACCGGGGAGCTGTTTTTT.

This clone was seen a single time. The gene calls are TRBV28 and TRBJ2-5; 8 positions match TRBD2. Germline V gives CDR1 MDHEN, CDR2 SYDVKM. V was pared by 5 bases and J by 4 bases, with 9 bases of the junction left unmatched. This CDR3 has 15 amino acids. The chain's CDR3 is CASSTLGLVGETQYF. The CDR3 DNA is TGTGCCAGCAGTACCCTGGGACTAGTGGGAGAGACCCAGTACTTC.

This chain connects TRBV29-1 to TRBJ2-5, with D unclear. The CDR3 runs to 14 residues. Germline V gene sequence: CDR1 SQVTM, CDR2 ANQGSEA. The V end was cut by 0 bases, the J end by 4 bases, with 12 bases between. The CDR3 DNA reads TGCAGCGTTGAAGATCCGGGCCGAGGAGAGACCCAGTACTTC. Translating gives CSVEDPGRGETQYF.

V is TRBV5-1 and J is TRBJ2-3; D might be TRBD1 or TRBD2, each matching 6 bases. The V and J ends lost 3 bases and 0 bases respectively, with 11 bases between them. The CDR3 length is 15 residues. Per the germline V gene, CDR1 is SGHRS and CDR2 is YFSETQ. In DNA form, the CDR3 reads TGCGCCAGCAGCTCCCAAGGGGGGAGCACAGATACGCAGTATTTT. It encodes CASSSQGGSTDTQYF.

This clone was detected a few times. The gene calls are TRBV4-2 and TRBJ1-5; TRBD1 is a possible D gene (5 bases). The CDR3 sequence is 15 residues long. CDR1 and CDR2 from the germline V gene are LGHNA and YNFKEQ. Trimming removed 0 bases from V and 6 bases from J, with 12 bases in between. As DNA, the CDR3 is TGTGCCAGCAGCCAAGATCTGGGGGGGGGTCAGCCCCAGCATTTT. Its protein product is CASSQDLGGGQPQHF.

The rearrangement joins TRBV10-3 to TRBJ2-1; no clear D. CDR1 and CDR2 (germline): ENHRY, SYGVKD. V was shortened by 4 bases and J by 0 bases, with 7 bases between the two germline ends. CDR3 size: 14 residues. CDR3 region: CAISGAASYNEQFF. The CDR3 DNA sequence: TGTGCCATCAGTGGGGCAGCCTCCTACAATGAGCAGTTCTTC.

The chain links TRBV7-9 to TRBJ2-4; TRBD2 agrees at 7 bases. The CDR3 spans 14 residues. Looked up from germline, CDR1 is SEHNR and CDR2 is FQNEAQ (reference sequence). Losses at the gene ends were 7 bases for V and 8 bases for J; bases not matched to a gene: 11. The CDR3: CASTAGRERDIQYF. The CDR3 DNA reads as TGTGCCAGCACGGCGGGGCGGGAGAGGGACATTCAGTACTTC. Full variable domain (outside the CDR3, taken from reference TRBV7-9 and TRBJ2-4): DTGVSQNPRHKITKRGQNVTFRCDPISEHNRLYWYRQTLGQGPEFLTYFQNEAQLEKSRLLSDRFSAERPKGSFSTLEIQRTEQGDSAMYLCASTAGRERDIQYFGAGTRLSVL.